One and the same sample provided the 9 T cell receptor beta chains below, sequenced in a study of prognosis after radiotherapy for stage I lung cancer (dated by TCRdb to the early 2020s). Sequencing relied on an Illumina HiSeq 3000. Two rounds of multiplex PCR were performed to amplify the TCR beta CDR3 region from genomic DNA. In the first round of PCR, primers specific to each TRBV and TRBJ gene were used, and the primer sequences are filed in Chinese patent CN105087789A. TCRdb itself trimmed the public reads at Q25 with fastp, ran MiXCR and retained productive beta chains. Identical CDR3 protein sequences are pooled into one entry, listed with their most common genes and DNA. Across this sample there are fewer than 30,000 distinct CDR3 sequences, with more than 45% seen only once. 14% to 15% of the sample goes to the ten largest clones. Sequenced here: PBMCs, sampled before or after stereotactic body radiation therapy (not recorded which). The receptors come from a donor over 45 with non-small cell lung cancer.

This clonotype has at least ten counts. V and J are TRBV4-3 and TRBJ2-1, with 8 bases lining up with TRBD2. This CDR3 region has 17 residues. V gave up 3 bases and J gave up 4 bases; unmatched junction bases: 11. The germline V gene has CDR1 LGHNA and CDR2 YSLEER. CDR3 residues: CASSQGSGLAGYNEQFF. The CDR3 nucleotides are TGCGCCAGCAGCCAGGGCTCGGGGCTAGCGGGTTACAATGAGCAGTTCTTC.

This clonotype was counted at least ten times. V is TRBV9 and J is TRBJ1-2, with D tentatively TRBD1 (5 bases). Germline CDR1 reads SGDLS; CDR2 reads YYNGEE. This CDR3 region has 15 residues. The ends were cut back, 4 bases at V and 0 bases at J, with 13 bases in the middle. This CDR3 is CASSPPGLANYGYTF. Here the CDR3 DNA reads TGTGCCAGCAGCCCTCCGGGGCTAGCTAACTATGGCTACACCTTC.

This clonotype was observed many times. This chain joins TRBV7-9 and TRBJ2-4, with unresolved D. Trimming removed 5 bases from V and 6 bases from J, with 8 bases in between. The CDR3 length is 12 residues. The V gene's germline CDR1 is SEHNR and CDR2 FQNEAQ (reference sequence). The DNA for the CDR3 is TGTGCCAGCAGCCCCTTAGGAAACATTCAGTACTTC. As protein: CASSPLGNIQYF. The whole variable domain, filled in from reference TRBV7-9 and TRBJ2-4, reads DTGVSQNPRHKITKRGQNVTFRCDPISEHNRLYWYRQTLGQGPEFLTYFQNEAQLEKSRLLSDRFSAERPKGSFSTLEIQRTEQGDSAMYLCASSPLGNIQYFGAGTRLSVL.

As for this clonotype: At one boundary the junction diverges from the germline segment, which might be a read error. The chain links TRBV9 to TRBJ2-1; no clear D gene. The CDR3 contains 16 residues. CDR1 is SGDLS and CDR2 is YYNGEE in the germline V gene. CDR3 bases: TGTGCCAGCAGCCCCGAGATGCGTGAGCATCGGAATGGGCAGTTCTTC. Its translation: CASSPEMREHRNGQFF.

This clonotype was seen repeatedly, ten times or more. CDR3 bases: TGCAGTGCTAGATTCCCCGGACAGGGAGGTCAGCCCCAGCATTTT. Protein: CSARFPGQGGQPQHF. The chain carries TRBV20-1 and TRBJ1-5; the match to TRBD1 covers 8 bases. Germline CDR1 DFQATT, CDR2 SNEGSKA (reference sequence). CDR3 size: 15 residues. Trimming took 2 bases from V and 6 from J; bases not matched to a gene: 9.

This clonotype came up many times. CDR3: CASSEVQGAPYEQYF. DNA of the CDR3: TGTGCCAGCAGTGAAGTACAGGGGGCCCCCTACGAGCAGTACTTC. V and J are TRBV6-1 and TRBJ2-7; TRBD1 matches 9 bases. The trim removed 1 base at V and 2 bases at J, leaving 3 bases unmatched. Germline assignment: CDR1 MNHNS and CDR2 SASEGT. This CDR3 is 15 amino acids long.

This clonotype was found many times. This chain joins TRBV7-9 and TRBJ2-7; 9 bases line up with TRBD1. The germline CDR1 and CDR2 sequences are SEHNR and FQNEAQ (reference sequence). The CDR3 spans 14 residues. Trimming removed 2 bases from V and 6 bases from J; junction bases left unmatched: 5. The chain's CDR3 is CASSLRDRVPEQYF. CDR3 bases: TGTGCCAGCAGCTTAAGGGACAGGGTTCCCGAGCAGTACTTC.

Here the CDR3 reads CASSPKGPNEQYF. CDR3 DNA: TGTGCCAGCAGCCCTAAGGGTCCCAACGAGCAGTACTTC. This chain connects TRBV7-9 to TRBJ2-7; D unclear. The CDR3 contains 13 residues. Germline lookup yields CDR1 SEHNR and CDR2 FQNEAQ (reference sequence). V dropped 5 bases and J dropped 5 bases, with 13 bases sitting between them.

This clonotype appeared many times. The chain links TRBV24-1 to TRBJ1-1; TRBD1 matches 10 bases. Looked up from germline, CDR1 is KGHDR and CDR2 is SFDVKD. The CDR3 totals 17 residues. The J segment lost 1 base and the V segment lost 6 bases, leaving 10 bases of the junction unmatched. Here the CDR3 DNA reads TGTGCCACCAGTCCCAAACCGGGACAGGGGCCGAACACTGAAGCTTTCTTT. Protein: CATSPKPGQGPNTEAFF.